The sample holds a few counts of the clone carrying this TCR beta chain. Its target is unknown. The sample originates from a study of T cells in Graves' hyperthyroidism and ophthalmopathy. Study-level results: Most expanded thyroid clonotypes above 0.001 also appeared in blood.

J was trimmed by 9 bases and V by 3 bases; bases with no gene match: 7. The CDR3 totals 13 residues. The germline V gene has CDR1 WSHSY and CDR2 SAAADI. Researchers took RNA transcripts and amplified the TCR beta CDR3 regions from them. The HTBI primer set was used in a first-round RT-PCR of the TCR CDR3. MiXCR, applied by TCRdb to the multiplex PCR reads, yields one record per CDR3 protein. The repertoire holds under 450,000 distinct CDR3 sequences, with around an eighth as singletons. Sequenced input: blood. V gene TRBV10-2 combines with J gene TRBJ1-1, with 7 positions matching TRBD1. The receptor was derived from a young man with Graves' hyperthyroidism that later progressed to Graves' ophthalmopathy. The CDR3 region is CASSDRDRAKAFF. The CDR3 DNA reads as TGCGCCAGCAGTGACCGGGACAGAGCTAAAGCTTTCTTT.